A selection of T cell receptor beta chains follows, all from one sample in a study of blood T cell repertoires in COVID-19. Only in-frame clones appear in the TCRdb table, and some are missing; sequencing was by immunoSEQ multiplex PCR. The table includes about 230,000 clones, around 80% detected once. The sequenced sample was peripheral blood. Receptors originate from a man between 35 and 55 years old who had recovered from COVID-19. CDR3s include the opening cysteine and the closing phenylalanine or tryptophan. Each record gives: D gene, clone size, V gene, J gene, CDR3 DNA, CDR3 protein. D genes are given only for firm matches. Not every row has a clone size; where given, it reads once, few, many or a size class.

TRBD1,.,TRBV7-9,TRBJ2-1,TGTGCCAGCAGCTTAGGAACAGGGGGCCTGTACAATGAGCAGTTCTTC,CASSLGTGGLYNEQFF
.,.,TRBV7-6,TRBJ1-4,TGTGCCAGCAGCGCAACCGGGGAAAATGAAAAACTGTTTTTT,CASSATGENEKLFF
TRBD1,.,TRBV11-3,TRBJ2-7,TGTGCCAGCAGCTCAGGGACAGGGTTCTACGAGCAGTACTTC,CASSSGTGFYEQYF
.,.,TRBV2,TRBJ2-2,TGTGCCAGCATGGCGGAACCCTCGGGCACCGGGGAGCTGTTTTTT,CASMAEPSGTGELFF
TRBD2,once,TRBV5-1,TRBJ2-3,TGCGCCAGCAGTTCGGTCCCCCGAGCGGGAGTGACAGATACGCAGTATTTT,CASSSVPRAGVTDTQYF
TRBD1,.,TRBV7-9,TRBJ2-7,TGTGCCAGCAGCCTCTCAGGGACAGGGCAGTACGAGCAGTACTTC,CASSLSGTGQYEQYF
TRBD2,.,TRBV27,TRBJ2-6,TGTGCCAGCACCAAACTCTCCCTAGCGGGGGCGTCGGGGGCCAACGTCCTGACTTTC,CASTKLSLAGASGANVLTF
.,.,TRBV6-5,TRBJ2-7,TGTGCCAGCAGTCCTGACAGGTACTCCTACGAGCAGTACTTC,CASSPDRYSYEQYF
.,.,TRBV21-1,TRBJ2-1,TGTGCCAGCAGCAAACGGAAAGCGTGGTCCTACAATGAGCAGTTCTTC,CASSKRKAWSYNEQFF
TRBD2,few,TRBV2,TRBJ2-1,TGTGCCAGCAGTGGCGGGGGGCTAGTGGGCAATGAGCAGTTCTTC,CASSGGGLVGNEQFF
.,.,TRBV12-5,TRBJ2-7,TGTGCTAGTGGGTTAGACAGGTACGAGCAGTACTTC,CASGLDRYEQYF
.,.,TRBV6-6,TRBJ1-4,TGTGCCAGTTCAAGGGGGTCAGAGGCGGAAAAACTGTTTTTT,CASSRGSEAEKLFF
.,.,TRBV30,TRBJ1-5,TGTGCCTGGAGTGTACTCGGGAATCAGCCCCAGCATTTT,CAWSVLGNQPQHF
TRBD2,.,TRBV6-6,TRBJ2-4,TGTGCCAGCATCCGCTTCGGCGGCGGGGGGTTCGACATTCAGTACTTC,CASIRFGGGGFDIQYF
.,.,TRBV10-3,TRBJ1-5,TGTGCCATCAGTGAGTCGCCCAGAGGTGGTTTAAATCAGCCCCAGCATTTT,CAISESPRGGLNQPQHF
.,.,TRBV27,TRBJ1-5,TGTGCCAGCAGGCAAACACAGGGATCCCCTAATCAGCCCCAGCATTTT,CASRQTQGSPNQPQHF
TRBD2,.,TRBV4-3,TRBJ2-2,TGCGCCAGCAGCCAACTTACGGCTAGCGGGGCCGGGGAGCTGTTTTTT,CASSQLTASGAGELFF
.,.,TRBV11-3,TRBJ1-2,TGTGCCAGCAGCTTAGATCGCGAATCTATCGGTGGCTACACCTTC,CASSLDRESIGGYTF
.,.,TRBV18,TRBJ2-5,TGTGCCAGCTCAGAGGGGGTTCAAGAGACCCAGTACTTC,CASSEGVQETQYF
TRBD1,.,TRBV2,TRBJ1-5,TGTGCCAGCAGTGATCGGGCAACAGGGGGCAATCAGCCCCAGCATTTT,CASSDRATGGNQPQHF
.,once,TRBV5-6,TRBJ2-5,TGTGCCAGCAGCTGGGGGCCGGAAGAGACCCAGTACTTC,CASSWGPEETQYF
TRBD1,.,TRBV5-1,TRBJ1-1,TGCGCCAGCAGACCGACAGGGTTTTACGTTGAAGCTTTCTTT,CASRPTGFYVEAFF
TRBD2,.,TRBV5-1,TRBJ2-5,TGCGCCAGCAGCCCCGTACTAGCGGGGGCTACCGAGACCCAGTACTTC,CASSPVLAGATETQYF
.,.,TRBV12-1,TRBJ2-1,TGTGCCAACCACCCTGGGACTAGCGTCTACAATGAGCAGTTCTTC,CANHPGTSVYNEQFF
TRBD2,.,TRBV5-4,TRBJ2-3,TGTGCCAGCAGCGGCGGGACTAGCGGGAGAGGAGATACGCAGTATTTT,CASSGGTSGRGDTQYF